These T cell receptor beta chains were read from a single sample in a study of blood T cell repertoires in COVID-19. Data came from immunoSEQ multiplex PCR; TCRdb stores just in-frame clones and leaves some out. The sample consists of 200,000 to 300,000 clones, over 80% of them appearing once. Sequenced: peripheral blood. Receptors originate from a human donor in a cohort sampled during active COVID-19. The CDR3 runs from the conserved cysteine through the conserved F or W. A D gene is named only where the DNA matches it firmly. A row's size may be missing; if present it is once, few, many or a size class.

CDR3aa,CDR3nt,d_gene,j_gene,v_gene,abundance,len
CASSPTTGHIRLAKNIQYF,TGTGCCAGCAGCCCAACGACAGGGCATATCAGACTTGCCAAAAACATTCAGTACTTC,TRBD1,TRBJ2-4,TRBV4-2,NA,19
CASSRSGETQYF,TGTGCCAGCTCGCGCAGCGGGGAGACCCAGTACTTC,NA,TRBJ2-5,TRBV18,NA,12
CASSPGGTSFYNEQFF,TGTGCCAGTTCTCCGGGAGGCACCTCATTTTACAATGAGCAGTTCTTC,TRBD2,TRBJ2-1,TRBV19,NA,16
CASSYGPSGGEQYF,TGTGCCAGCAGTTACGGGCCCTCCGGGGGTGAGCAGTACTTC,NA,TRBJ2-7,TRBV6-5,once,14
CASSESGQGEFYGYTF,TGTGCCAGCAGCGAATCCGGACAGGGAGAGTTCTATGGCTACACCTTC,TRBD1,TRBJ1-2,TRBV9,NA,16
CASSRQAYSNQPQHF,TGTGCCAGCAGTAGACAGGCATATAGCAATCAGCCCCAGCATTTT,NA,TRBJ1-5,TRBV6-5,NA,15
CSVDPSGSVDNEQFF,TGCAGCGTTGATCCTAGCGGGAGTGTCGACAATGAGCAGTTCTTC,TRBD2,TRBJ2-1,TRBV29-1,NA,15
CASSPVIQGPSGYTF,TGTGCCAGCTCACCCGTAATCCAGGGCCCATCGGGCTACACCTTC,NA,TRBJ1-2,TRBV18,NA,15
CASSIPGQGVGVQFF,TGTGCCAGTAGTATTCCGGGACAGGGGGTTGGGGTGCAGTTCTTC,TRBD1,TRBJ2-1,TRBV19,NA,15
CASSQSLSGQGAYEQYF,TGCGCCAGCAGCCAATCATTATCGGGACAGGGGGCCTACGAGCAGTACTTC,TRBD1,TRBJ2-7,TRBV4-1,NA,17
CASSLNSATNEKLFF,TGTGCCAGCAGCCTGAACAGTGCAACTAATGAAAAACTGTTTTTT,NA,TRBJ1-4,TRBV28,many,15
CASSVDRDEQYF,TGTGCCAGCAGCGTTGACAGGGACGAGCAGTACTTC,TRBD1,TRBJ2-7,TRBV9,NA,12
CASSLIQGLDEKLFF,TGCGCCAGCAGCTTGATCCAGGGTCTGGATGAAAAACTGTTTTTT,NA,TRBJ1-4,TRBV5-1,NA,15
CASSSRQGSSAFF,TGTGCCAGTAGTTCCCGACAGGGTAGTTCGGCTTTCTTT,TRBD1,TRBJ1-1,TRBV19,NA,13
CATSDFTSGSTDTQYF,TGTGCCACCAGTGATTTCACTAGCGGGTCCACAGATACGCAGTATTTT,TRBD2,TRBJ2-3,TRBV24-1,NA,16
CATSQGSYEQYF,TGTGCCACCAGTCAGGGATCGTACGAGCAGTACTTC,NA,TRBJ2-7,TRBV24-1,NA,12
CATLAGRQNEQFF,TGCGCCACCTTAGCGGGTCGGCAGAATGAGCAGTTCTTC,TRBD2,TRBJ2-1,TRBV10-2,NA,13
CASARTRNTEAFF,TGTGCCAGCGCTAGGACAAGGAACACTGAAGCTTTCTTT,NA,TRBJ1-1,TRBV5-5,NA,13
CASSRDSYEQYF,TGCGCCAGCAGCCGAGATTCCTACGAGCAGTACTTC,NA,TRBJ2-7,TRBV5-1,NA,12
CASSIPTGDTEAFF,TGTGCCAGCAGCATACCAACAGGGGACACTGAAGCTTTCTTT,TRBD1,TRBJ1-1,TRBV5-4,few,14
CASSEYRNLEAFF,TGTGCCAGCAGTGAATATAGAAACCTTGAAGCTTTCTTT,NA,TRBJ1-1,TRBV6-1,many,13
CASTPGQGTTYEQYF,TGTGCCAGTACACCGGGACAGGGTACGACCTACGAGCAGTACTTC,TRBD1,TRBJ2-7,TRBV18,NA,15
CASSQQPDRALYQPQHF,TGTGCCAGCAGCCAGCAACCTGACAGGGCTTTGTACCAGCCCCAGCATTTT,TRBD1,TRBJ1-5,TRBV14,NA,17
CASRAGVRTYEQYF,TGTGCCAGCAGAGCAGGGGTAAGAACCTACGAGCAGTACTTC,NA,TRBJ2-7,TRBV7-8,few,14
CASSELGQGTGYTF,TGTGCCAGCAGTGAACTGGGACAGGGAACTGGCTACACCTTC,TRBD1,TRBJ1-2,TRBV2,NA,14
CATSRPTGLEKLFF,TGTGCCACCAGCAGACCGACAGGGCTGGAAAAACTGTTTTTT,TRBD1,TRBJ1-4,TRBV15,NA,14
CSVVLGGAGYGYTF,TGCAGCGTCGTCTTGGGGGGGGCGGGCTATGGCTACACCTTC,NA,TRBJ1-2,TRBV29-1,NA,14
CASSLTRLATQYF,TGCGCCAGCAGCTTGACGCGGCTAGCGACCCAGTACTTC,NA,TRBJ2-5,TRBV5-1,NA,13
CASSKVPGLDEQYF,TGTGCCAGCAGCAAAGTTCCGGGGTTGGACGAGCAGTACTTC,NA,TRBJ2-7,TRBV21-1,NA,14
CASSIWLRRGRSTDTQYF,TGTGCCAGTAGTATATGGCTCAGGAGGGGACGGAGCACAGATACGCAGTATTTT,NA,TRBJ2-3,TRBV19,NA,18
CASISYTGELFF,TGTGCCTCTATAAGTTACACCGGGGAGCTGTTTTTT,NA,TRBJ2-2,TRBV2,NA,12
CSLPRAYGYTF,TGCAGCTTGCCGAGGGCCTATGGCTACACCTTC,NA,TRBJ1-2,TRBV20-1,NA,11
CASNRSPGQGREQYF,TGTGCCAGCAATAGATCCCCGGGACAGGGCCGAGAGCAGTACTTC,TRBD1,TRBJ2-7,TRBV2,NA,15
CAKPLPPVTSGRYEQYF,TGTGCCAAACCATTACCTCCCGTGACTAGCGGGAGATACGAGCAGTACTTC,TRBD2,TRBJ2-7,TRBV27,once,17
CASSQGHYEQYF,TGTGCCAGCAGCCAGGGCCACTACGAGCAGTACTTC,NA,TRBJ2-7,TRBV14,NA,12
CASSSTGDGYTEAFF,TGCGCCAGCAGTTCGACAGGGGATGGATACACTGAAGCTTTCTTT,TRBD1,TRBJ1-1,TRBV10-1,NA,15
CASSLGTGSNEQFF,TGCGCCAGCAGCTTGGGGACAGGGAGCAATGAGCAGTTCTTC,TRBD1,TRBJ2-1,TRBV5-1,NA,14
CASTARPGEGYTF,TGCGCCAGCACCGCTCGCCCCGGGGAGGGCTACACCTTC,NA,TRBJ1-2,TRBV5-1,NA,13
CASSSSPGLAVYAAFF,TGTGCCAGCAGTTCGTCGCCGGGACTAGCGGTGTACGCAGCGTTCTTC,TRBD2,TRBJ2-1,TRBV28,once,16
CASQGRANEQYF,TGTGCCTCCCAGGGGAGGGCCAACGAGCAGTACTTC,NA,TRBJ2-7,TRBV11-2,NA,12
CASSQESRRKLSTDTQYF,TGCGCCAGCAGCCAAGAAAGTCGAAGAAAACTTAGCACAGATACGCAGTATTTT,NA,TRBJ2-3,TRBV4-1,NA,18
CASSSDRTGELFF,TGTGCCAGCAGCTCCGACAGGACCGGGGAGCTGTTTTTT,NA,TRBJ2-2,TRBV11-3,NA,13
CASSLIRDNSPLHF,TGTGCCAGCAGTCTGATCAGGGATAATTCACCCCTCCACTTT,NA,TRBJ1-6,TRBV28,NA,14
CASSPEANQPQHF,TGTGCCAGCAGCCCCGAGGCGAATCAGCCCCAGCATTTT,NA,TRBJ1-5,TRBV6-5,NA,13
CASSLEARGFGNTIYF,TGCGCCAGCAGCTTGGAAGCCAGGGGGTTTGGAAACACCATATATTTT,TRBD1,TRBJ1-3,TRBV5-1,few,16
CAWSVQGRQPQHF,TGTGCCTGGAGTGTACAGGGTAGGCAGCCCCAGCATTTT,NA,TRBJ1-5,TRBV30,NA,13
CASSPGQGGRVF,TGTGCCAGCAGCCCGGGACAGGGTGGAAGGGTATTC,TRBD1,TRBJ1-2,TRBV3-1/TRBV3-2,few,12
CSAEWGGKLFF,TGCAGTGCCGAATGGGGGGGAAAACTGTTTTTT,NA,TRBJ1-4,TRBV20-1,NA,11
CASNPMRGGRAFF,TGTGCCAGTAACCCCATGAGAGGGGGCAGGGCTTTCTTT,TRBD1,TRBJ1-1,TRBV19,NA,13